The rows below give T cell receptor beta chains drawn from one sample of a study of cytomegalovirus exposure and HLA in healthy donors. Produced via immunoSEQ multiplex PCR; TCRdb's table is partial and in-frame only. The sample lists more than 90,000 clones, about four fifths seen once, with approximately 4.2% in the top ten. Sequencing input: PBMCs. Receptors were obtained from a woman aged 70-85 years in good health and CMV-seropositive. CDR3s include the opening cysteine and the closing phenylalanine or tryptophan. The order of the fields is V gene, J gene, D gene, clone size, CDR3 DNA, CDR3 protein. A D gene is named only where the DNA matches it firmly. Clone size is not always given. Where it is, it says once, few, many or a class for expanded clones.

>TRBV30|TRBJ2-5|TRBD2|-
TGTGCCTGGAGATTGGGGGAGGGAGCGAAGACCCAGTACTTC
CAWRLGEGAKTQYF
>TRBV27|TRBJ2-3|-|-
TGTGCCAGCAGTCGGGGAACAGATACGCAGTATTTT
CASSRGTDTQYF
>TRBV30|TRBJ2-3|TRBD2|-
TGTGCCTGGAGTGTGGCTAGCGGGTCTAATACGCAGTATTTT
CAWSVASGSNTQYF
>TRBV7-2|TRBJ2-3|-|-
TGTGCCAGCAGCTCCTACACAGATACGCAGTATTTT
CASSSYTDTQYF
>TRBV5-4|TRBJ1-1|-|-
TGTGCCAGCAGCTTGTCTAGACAGTCCCTGGGGACTGAAGCTTTCTTT
CASSLSRQSLGTEAFF
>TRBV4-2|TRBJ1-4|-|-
TGTGCCAGCAGCCAAGGACAAGGAGGGGAAAAACTGTTTTTT
CASSQGQGGEKLFF
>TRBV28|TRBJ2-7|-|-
TGTGCCAGCAGTCGGACAGAGTACTACGAGCAGTACTTC
CASSRTEYYEQYF
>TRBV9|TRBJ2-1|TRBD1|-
TGTGCCAGCAGCTATAAATGGACAGGGGGCTACAATGAGCAGTTCTTC
CASSYKWTGGYNEQFF
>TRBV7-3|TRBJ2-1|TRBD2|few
TGTGCCAGCAGCTTAACGCGGGAGGGGAATGAGCAGTTCTTC
CASSLTREGNEQFF
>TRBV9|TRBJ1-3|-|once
TGTGCCAGCAGCGTAGAACAGGGCTCTGGAAACACCATATATTTT
CASSVEQGSGNTIYF
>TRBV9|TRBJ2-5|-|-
TGTGCCAGCAGCGTCAGGGGAGAGACCCAGTACTTC
CASSVRGETQYF
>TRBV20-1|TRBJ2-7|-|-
TGCAGTGCTAGCAAGGACTCAGAGCAGTACTTC
CSASKDSEQYF
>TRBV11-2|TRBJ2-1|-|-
TGTGCCAGCAGGCCCTGGGCTGACTACAATGAGCAGTTCTTC
CASRPWADYNEQFF
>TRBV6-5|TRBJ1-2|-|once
TGTGCCAGCATTACAACGACGGGGGGCGGCTACACCTTC
CASITTTGGGYTF
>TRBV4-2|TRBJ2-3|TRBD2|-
TGTGCCAGCAGCCAAGACCCGACTAGCCCCAGCACAGATACGCAGTATTTT
CASSQDPTSPSTDTQYF
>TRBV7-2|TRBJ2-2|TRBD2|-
TGTGCCAGCAGCAAACTAGCGGGGTCCACCGGGGAGCTGTTTTTT
CASSKLAGSTGELFF
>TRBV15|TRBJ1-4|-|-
TGTGCCACCAGCAGAGATCGACCAGGAGAAAAACTGTTTTTT
CATSRDRPGEKLFF
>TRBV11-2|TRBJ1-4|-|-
TGTGCCAGCGTTCCAGGGGAAGAAAAACTGTTTTTT
CASVPGEEKLFF